The 27 T cell receptor beta chains below come from one sample, sequenced in a study of OX40 agonist ivuxolimab in advanced cancers. Some clones are missing from TCRdb's copy, which holds only in-frame ones; the method was immunoSEQ multiplex PCR. The top ten clones hold approximately 7.9% of a sample with 75,000 or so clones, around 82% of them seen once. This material consisted of CD4+ or CD8+ T cells sorted from blood, taken in a trial of the OX40 agonist ivuxolimab. All receptors derive from an adult with an advanced solid tumor such as melanoma, head and neck, liver or kidney cancer.

The chain uses TRBV5-4 and TRBJ2-6; no clear D gene. Per the germline V gene, CDR1 is SGHNT and CDR2 is YYREEE (reference sequence). V was pared by 0 bases and J by 0 bases, with 13 bases between. The CDR3 is 18 amino acids. The CDR3 loop reads CASSLDSRPSSGANVLTF. CDR3 coding DNA: TGTGCCAGCAGCTTGGACAGTCGACCTAGCTCTGGGGCCAACGTCCTGACTTTC.

This clone was observed a single time. This chain joins TRBV2 and TRBJ2-1; no firm D call. Trimming cost V 6 bases and J 9 bases, with 12 bases left between them. CDR3 size: 12 residues. Germline V gives CDR1 SNHLY, CDR2 FYNNEI. CDR3 in DNA: TGTGCCAGCAGCCTATCTAACATTGAGCAGTTCTTC. Translating gives CASSLSNIEQFF.

The gene calls are TRBV2 and TRBJ2-2; 7 nucleotides align to TRBD2. Looked up from germline, CDR1 is SNHLY and CDR2 is FYNNEI. The ends lost 8 bases at V and 4 bases at J; junction bases unmatched: 7. The CDR3 runs to 14 residues. CDR3 in DNA: TGTGCCAGCGTCTACGGGGGGACCACCGGGGAGCTGTTTTTT. Encoded protein: CASVYGGTTGELFF. Together with reference TRBV2 and TRBJ2-2, the CDR3 gives the full variable domain: EPEVTQTPSHQVTQMGQEVILRCVPISNHLYFYWYRQILGQKVEFLVSFYNNEISEKSEIFDDQFSVERPDGSNFTLKIRSTKLEDSAMYFCASVYGGTTGELFFGEGSRLTVL.

CDR3 loop: CASSIGRVPQETQYF. As DNA, the CDR3 is TGTGCCAGTAGTATCGGCAGGGTACCTCAAGAGACCCAGTACTTC. J is TRBJ2-5 and V is TRBV19; D may be TRBD1 (5 bases). Trimming took 3 bases from V and 2 from J, leaving 13 bases between them. Germline assignment: CDR1 LNHDA and CDR2 SQIVND (reference sequence). The CDR3 covers 15 residues.

This clone was detected once. The chain employs TRBV7-8 and TRBJ1-1, with D maybe TRBD1 (5 bases). V lost 4 bases and J lost 4, with 16 bases in between. The CDR3 spans 15 residues. Germline-derived CDR1 and CDR2 are SGHVS and FQNEAQ. The CDR3 region has the DNA TGTGCCAGCAGCTCCAGATGGGGGGTTGGCACTGAAGCTTTCTTT. This gives the protein CASSSRWGVGTEAFF. Using reference TRBV7-8 and TRBJ1-1 for the parts outside the CDR3, the full variable domain is GAGVSQSPRYKVAKRGQDVALRCDPISGHVSLFWYQQALGQGPEFLTYFQNEAQLDKSGLPSDRFFAERPEGSVSTLKIQRTQQEDSAVYLCASSSRWGVGTEAFFGQGTRLTVV.

The V call is TRBV5-1, the J call TRBJ1-2; no definite D call. Germline-derived CDR1 and CDR2 are SGHRS and YFSETQ. Trimming removed 0 bases from V and 4 bases from J, with 7 bases in between. The CDR3 spans 13 residues. The CDR3: CASSLGVVYGYTF. The CDR3 bases are TGCGCCAGCAGCTTGGGGGTAGTCTATGGCTACACCTTC. The full variable domain, completed using reference TRBV5-1 and TRBJ1-2, is KAGVTQTPRYLIKTRGQQVTLSCSPISGHRSVSWYQQTPGQGLQFLFEYFSETQRNKGNFPGRFSGRQFSNSRSEMNVSTLELGDSALYLCASSLGVVYGYTFGSGTRLTVV.

The chain joins TRBV19 to TRBJ1-2, with 9 nucleotides matching TRBD1. V shed 5 bases, J shed 4 bases, and the junction held 17 bases outside the gene matches. Germline V CDR1 and CDR2: LNHDA, SQIVND (reference sequence). The CDR3 covers 18 residues. The CDR3 DNA reads TGTGCCAGTAGTGTCAAACCGGGACAGGGTCCCCCCAGCTATGGCTACACCTTC. Amino acids: CASSVKPGQGPPSYGYTF. Filled out from reference TRBV19 and TRBJ1-2, the complete variable domain reads DGGITQSPKYLFRKEGQNVTLSCEQNLNHDAMYWYRQDPGQGLRLIYYSQIVNDFQKGDIAEGYSVSREKKESFPLTVTSAQKNPTAFYLCASSVKPGQGPPSYGYTFGSGTRLTVV.

The chain employs TRBV7-9 and TRBJ2-5; no clear D. Trimming removed 2 bases from V and 2 bases from J, with 9 bases in between. The germline gives CDR1 SEHNR, CDR2 FQNEAQ (reference sequence). The CDR3 has 14 residues. As DNA, the CDR3 is TGTGCCAGCAGCTTAAGCAGGTCTCAAGAGACCCAGTACTTC. Translating gives CASSLSRSQETQYF.

This chain's CDR3 is CASSLGHSGRRTPDTQYF. CDR3 nucleotide sequence: TGTGCCAGCAGCTTGGGTCACAGCGGGAGGAGAACGCCAGATACGCAGTATTTT. The rearrangement uses TRBV7-6 and TRBJ2-3; 9 bases match TRBD2. The CDR3 spans 18 residues. Trimming cost V 3 bases and J 4 bases; bases outside gene matches: 14. Germline V gene sequence: CDR1 SGHVS, CDR2 FNYEAQ.

The gene calls are TRBV27 and TRBJ2-3, with a tentative D call TRBD2 (5 bases). V lost 0 bases, J lost 9 bases, and 19 bases lay in between. The CDR3 is 16 amino acids. The germline V gene encodes CDR1 MNHEY and CDR2 SMNVEV (reference sequence). The CDR3 protein is CASSLSFRGDRATQYF. The CDR3 bases are TGTGCCAGCAGTTTATCATTTCGGGGAGATCGGGCCACGCAGTATTTT.

The V and J genes are TRBV15 and TRBJ1-1; unclear D gene. V was cut by 1 base and J by 6 bases, with 9 bases left in between. Germline V gene data show CDR1 as LNHNV and CDR2 as YYDKDF (reference sequence). The CDR3 runs 13 residues. CDR3 amino acids: CATSRASGPEAFF. The CDR3 coding sequence is TGTGCCACCAGCAGAGCGTCCGGCCCTGAAGCTTTCTTT.

The V gene is TRBV6-5, the J gene TRBJ1-1; D is uncertain. Trimming removed 0 bases from V and 2 bases from J, with 7 bases in between. Germline V gives CDR1 MNHEY, CDR2 SVGAGI. The CDR3 loop spans 14 amino acids. This CDR3 is CASSYSWINTEAFF. Here the CDR3 DNA reads TGTGCCAGCAGTTACTCGTGGATTAACACTGAAGCTTTCTTT.

This sequence joins TRBV28 and TRBJ2-3, with 9 bases that match TRBD1. The J segment lost 9 bases and the V segment lost 5 bases, leaving 3 bases of the junction unmatched. Germline V gene sequence: CDR1 MDHEN, CDR2 SYDVKM. The CDR3 contains 12 residues. CDR3 DNA: TGTGCCAGCAGTGGGGACAGGGCGACGCAGTATTTT. Translating gives CASSGDRATQYF.

The gene calls are TRBV18 and TRBJ1-2; 7 bases line up with TRBD1. Per germline, CDR1 KGHSH and CDR2 LQKENI. This CDR3 contains 14 residues. Trimming cost V 3 bases and J 3 bases; bases outside gene matches: 4. CDR3 amino acids: CASSPTGQDYGYTF. Here the CDR3 DNA reads TGTGCCAGCTCACCCACCGGACAGGACTATGGCTACACCTTC.

The rearrangement joins TRBV4-1 to TRBJ2-7; 12 bases agree with TRBD2. Germline loops: CDR1 MGHRA, CDR2 YSYEKL. Losses at the gene ends were 4 bases for V and 4 bases for J; bases not matched to a gene: 5. The CDR3 runs to 15 residues. Here the CDR3 reads CASSRTLAGGYEQYF. CDR3 in DNA: TGCGCCAGCAGCCGGACACTAGCGGGGGGTTACGAGCAGTACTTC.

This sequence joins TRBV7-2 and TRBJ1-4; D unclear. There are 14 residues in the CDR3. CDR1 and CDR2 (germline): SGHTA, FQGNSA. V lost 1 base and J lost 7, with 10 bases in between. For the CDR3, the DNA is TGTGCCAGCAGCTTAGGAGGGTTCGTTGAAAAACTGTTTTTT. Its translation is CASSLGGFVEKLFF.

The J gene is TRBJ1-1, the V gene TRBV19; the D is unclear. The V and J ends lost 8 bases and 5 bases respectively, with 15 bases between them. Germline V gene data show CDR1 as LNHDA and CDR2 as SQIVND (reference sequence). The CDR3 totals 13 residues. CDR3 sequence: CASAPGPWTEAFF. CDR3 bases: TGTGCCAGTGCTCCGGGCCCGTGGACTGAAGCTTTCTTT.

The chain employs TRBV30 and TRBJ1-2; unclear D gene. This CDR3 spans 14 amino acids. Per the germline V gene, CDR1 is GTSNPN and CDR2 is SVGIG (reference sequence). V lost 8 bases, J lost 0 bases, and 16 bases lay in between. Written as DNA, the CDR3 is TGTGCCCTAGGGAGGGCAACCTCTAACTATGGCTACACCTTC. Amino acid sequence: CALGRATSNYGYTF.

This clone occurred once. The rearrangement uses TRBV5-1 and TRBJ2-7, with 9 nucleotides matching TRBD2. J lost 4 bases, V lost 4 bases, and 9 bases had no gene match. The CDR3 spans 15 residues. The germline V gene encodes CDR1 SGHRS and CDR2 YFSETQ. The CDR3 DNA is TGCGCCAGCAGCCTAAGTCCGACTAGCGGATACGAGCAGTACTTC. Protein sequence: CASSLSPTSGYEQYF.

The rearrangement links TRBV19 to TRBJ1-1; 8 bases agree with TRBD1. Germline-derived CDR1 and CDR2 are LNHDA and SQIVND (reference sequence). Trimming cost V 4 bases and J 3 bases; bases outside gene matches: 4. This CDR3 has 14 residues. CDR3 sequence reads: CASSTGQGYTEAFF. The CDR3 DNA reads TGTGCCAGTAGTACAGGACAGGGCTACACTGAAGCTTTCTTT.

Notes on this clone: The sample contains more than one DNA sequence encoding this CDR3. The V gene is TRBV5-1, the J gene TRBJ2-5, with 7 nucleotides matching TRBD2. The CDR3 has 14 residues. The trim removed 0 bases at V and 2 bases at J, leaving 1 base unmatched. From germline, CDR1 is SGHRS and CDR2 YFSETQ. This CDR3 is CASSLGGLQETQYF. CDR3 DNA sequence: TGCGCCAGCAGCTTGGGGGGACTACAAGAGACCCAGTACTTC.

On this clone itself: One end of the junction varies from germline; a read error may be responsible. The CDR3 sequence is CASHRRGTEDTQYF. DNA for the CDR3: TGTGCCAGTCACCGACGAGGGACCGAAGACACCCAGTACTTC. V gene TRBV27 combines with J gene TRBJ2-5; D assignment may be TRBD1 or TRBD2 (5 bases each). This CDR3 spans 14 amino acids. Germline V gene sequence: CDR1 MNHEY, CDR2 SMNVEV (reference sequence).

V gene TRBV4-3 combines with J gene TRBJ2-7, with 10 bases identical to TRBD2. The CDR3 runs 14 residues. In germline, CDR1 is LGHNA, CDR2 YSLEER. V lost 0 bases and J lost 6; bases outside the gene matches: 2. The CDR3 is CASSQDTSGIEQYF. In nucleotides, the CDR3 is TGCGCCAGCAGCCAAGATACTAGCGGGATCGAGCAGTACTTC.

The J gene is TRBJ1-1, the V gene TRBV5-1; D perhaps matches TRBD1 (5 bases). This CDR3 is built from 14 residues. Trimming cost V 3 bases and J 4 bases, with 13 bases left between them. The germline CDR1 and CDR2 sequences are SGHRS and YFSETQ. DNA for the CDR3: TGCGCCAGCAGCTATTTAGGGGTGGGCACTGAAGCTTTCTTT. As protein: CASSYLGVGTEAFF.

This rearrangement joins TRBV14 to TRBJ1-5; 8 nucleotides align to TRBD1. This CDR3 has 19 residues. J gave up 2 bases and V 0 bases, and 12 bases lay outside the gene matches. Germline V lookup: CDR1 SGHDN, CDR2 FVKESK. The CDR3 DNA sequence: TGTGCCAGCAGCCAAGATCAGGAAAGACAGGGGAGGTGCAATCAGCCCCAGCATTTT. Translating it yields CASSQDQERQGRCNQPQHF.

This chain joins TRBV21-1 and TRBJ2-2; TRBD2, the table's D call, lacks a check against the DNA. TRBV21-1 is designated a pseudogene. The CDR3 is made up of 16 amino acids. This chain's CDR3 is CASSKPAGENTGELFF. The DNA of the CDR3 is TGTGCCAGCAGCAAACCGGCGGGGGAGAACACCGGGGAGCTGTTTTTT.

This rearrangement joins TRBV25-1 to TRBJ2-7; tentatively, D is TRBD1 (5 bases). The germline gives CDR1 MGHDK, CDR2 SYGVNS. Trimming took 3 bases from V and 2 from J, leaving 11 bases between them. The length of the CDR3 is 14 residues. DNA of the CDR3: TGTGCCAGCAGTGAGACCAGGGCCCCCTACGAGCAGTACTTC. The encoded protein is CASSETRAPYEQYF.